This is a list of T cell receptor beta chains from one sample in a study of PD-1 blockade in mismatch repair-deficient tumors. Measured with immunoSEQ multiplex PCR; TCRdb has only the in-frame clones, and not every one. Of 15,000 to 20,000 clones listed, 65% to 85% are singletons. The sequenced sample was PBMCs, obtained 4 weeks after starting pembrolizumab. The receptors stem from an adult with mismatch repair-deficient cancer. The CDR3 runs from the conserved cysteine through the conserved F or W. A D gene is named only where the DNA matches it firmly. Size is stated for part of the rows, as once, few or many counts, or as a class when the clone is expanded.

j_gene: TRBJ2-7; abundance: -; d_gene: TRBD1; v_gene: TRBV2; CDR3aa: CASRKDRVLSYEQYF; CDR3nt: TGTGCCAGCAGGAAGGACAGGGTTTTGTCCTACGAGCAGTACTTC
j_gene: TRBJ2-1; abundance: -; d_gene: TRBD2; v_gene: TRBV7-2; CDR3aa: CASSLGGTSPSVIF; CDR3nt: TGTGCCAGCAGCTTAGGGGGGACTAGCCCCTCAGTGATCTTC
j_gene: TRBJ1-2; abundance: -; d_gene: TRBD1; v_gene: TRBV27; CDR3aa: CASSLDRGGAGILYGYTF; CDR3nt: TGTGCCAGCAGTTTAGACAGGGGAGGCGCGGGCATCCTCTATGGCTACACCTTC
j_gene: TRBJ2-5; abundance: -; d_gene: TRBD1; v_gene: TRBV11-2; CDR3aa: CASSLDPTGVAQETQYF; CDR3nt: TGTGCCAGCAGCTTAGATCCGACAGGGGTGGCACAAGAGACCCAGTACTTC
j_gene: TRBJ1-1; abundance: few; d_gene: -; v_gene: TRBV6-6; CDR3aa: CASSYRREDTEAFF; CDR3nt: TGTGCCAGCAGTTACCGACGGGAGGACACTGAAGCTTTCTTT
j_gene: TRBJ2-5; abundance: -; d_gene: -; v_gene: TRBV15; CDR3aa: CATSEISGVYETQYF; CDR3nt: TGTGCCACCAGTGAAATATCGGGGGTTTACGAGACCCAGTACTTC
j_gene: TRBJ1-2; abundance: -; d_gene: -; v_gene: TRBV5-1; CDR3aa: CASSGTGNWNYGYTF; CDR3nt: TGCGCCAGCAGCGGCACAGGGAACTGGAACTATGGCTACACCTTC
j_gene: TRBJ2-1; abundance: -; d_gene: TRBD1; v_gene: TRBV7-3; CDR3aa: CASSFDRGSYNEQFF; CDR3nt: TGTGCCAGCAGCTTCGACAGGGGGTCCTACAATGAGCAGTTCTTC
j_gene: TRBJ2-3; abundance: -; d_gene: -; v_gene: TRBV5-1; CDR3aa: CASSSRQADTDTQYF; CDR3nt: TGCGCCAGCAGCTCTCGACAGGCCGACACAGATACGCAGTATTTT
j_gene: TRBJ2-7; abundance: -; d_gene: -; v_gene: TRBV21-1; CDR3aa: CASSKFSGSPLEQYF; CDR3nt: TGTGCCAGCAGCAAGTTTAGCGGGAGCCCCCTCGAGCAGTACTTC
j_gene: TRBJ1-2; abundance: -; d_gene: -; v_gene: TRBV18; CDR3aa: CASSPFDSESYGYTF; CDR3nt: TGTGCCAGCTCACCGTTCGACAGCGAATCATATGGCTACACCTTC
j_gene: TRBJ2-1; abundance: -; d_gene: TRBD1; v_gene: TRBV25-1; CDR3aa: CASSVTGSSYNEQFF; CDR3nt: TGTGCCAGCAGTGTGACAGGGAGCTCCTACAATGAGCAGTTCTTC
j_gene: TRBJ1-4; abundance: -; d_gene: TRBD1; v_gene: TRBV28; CDR3aa: CATATGGNNEKLFF; CDR3nt: TGTGCCACTGCTACAGGGGGCAATAATGAAAAACTGTTTTTT
j_gene: TRBJ2-2; abundance: -; d_gene: TRBD1; v_gene: TRBV6-6; CDR3aa: CASSPTGAGELFF; CDR3nt: TGTGCCAGCAGCCCCACAGGGGCCGGGGAGCTGTTTTTT
j_gene: TRBJ2-7; abundance: -; d_gene: TRBD2; v_gene: TRBV4-1; CDR3aa: CASSQLFRGRAYEQYF; CDR3nt: TGCGCCAGCAGCCAATTATTTCGCGGGAGGGCGTACGAGCAGTACTTC
j_gene: TRBJ2-3; abundance: -; d_gene: TRBD1; v_gene: TRBV9; CDR3aa: CASSGQGGQGSTDTQCF; CDR3nt: TGTGCCAGCAGCGGCCAAGGGGGCCAAGGTAGCACAGATACGCAGTGTTTT
j_gene: TRBJ2-3; abundance: -; d_gene: -; v_gene: TRBV27; CDR3aa: CASSRNNTKDTQYF; CDR3nt: TGTGCCAGCAGTCGAAACAACACCAAAGATACGCAGTATTTT
j_gene: TRBJ2-5; abundance: -; d_gene: TRBD2; v_gene: TRBV5-4; CDR3aa: CASSLAWGGGETQYF; CDR3nt: TGTGCCAGCAGCTTGGCCTGGGGGGGAGGGGAGACCCAGTACTTC
j_gene: TRBJ2-7; abundance: -; d_gene: TRBD2; v_gene: TRBV30; CDR3aa: CAGLSGSYEQYF; CDR3nt: TGTGCCGGGCTTAGCGGGTCCTACGAGCAGTACTTC
j_gene: TRBJ2-1; abundance: -; d_gene: -; v_gene: TRBV5-1; CDR3aa: CASSLESGSYNEQFF; CDR3nt: TGCGCCAGCAGCTTGGAGTCAGGATCCTACAATGAGCAGTTCTTC
j_gene: TRBJ2-6; abundance: -; d_gene: -; v_gene: TRBV2; CDR3aa: CASNGGGRSPSGANVLTF; CDR3nt: TGTGCCAGCAACGGGGGTGGCAGATCCCCCTCTGGGGCCAACGTCCTGACTTTC
j_gene: TRBJ2-1; abundance: -; d_gene: -; v_gene: TRBV7-2; CDR3aa: CASSLVAPTLTNEQFF; CDR3nt: TGTGCCAGCAGCTTAGTGGCCCCAACCCTTACCAATGAGCAGTTCTTC
j_gene: TRBJ2-3; abundance: -; d_gene: -; v_gene: TRBV7-9; CDR3aa: CASSLGTFTDTQYF; CDR3nt: TGTGCCAGCAGCTTAGGGACTTTCACAGATACGCAGTATTTT
j_gene: TRBJ2-2; abundance: once; d_gene: TRBD2; v_gene: TRBV7-7; CDR3aa: CASSLGGGAGELFF; CDR3nt: TGTGCCAGCAGCTTAGGGGGGGGAGCTGGGGAGCTGTTTTTT
j_gene: TRBJ2-7; abundance: -; d_gene: TRBD2; v_gene: TRBV18; CDR3aa: CASSPRTSGPYYEQYF; CDR3nt: TGTGCCAGCTCACCACGGACTAGCGGGCCATACTACGAGCAGTACTTC
j_gene: TRBJ2-7; abundance: -; d_gene: -; v_gene: TRBV6-6; CDR3aa: CASSWEYEQYF; CDR3nt: TGTGCCAGCAGTTGGGAGTACGAGCAGTACTTC
j_gene: TRBJ2-7; abundance: large; d_gene: TRBD2; v_gene: TRBV7-2; CDR3aa: CASSFLAGRYEQYF; CDR3nt: TGTGCCAGCAGCTTTCTAGCGGGGAGGTACGAGCAGTACTTC
j_gene: TRBJ2-2; abundance: few; d_gene: -; v_gene: TRBV29-1; CDR3aa: CSVSRGQNLHTGELFF; CDR3nt: TGCAGCGTTTCCCGAGGCCAAAATCTCCACACCGGGGAGCTGTTTTTT
j_gene: TRBJ2-1; abundance: -; d_gene: TRBD1; v_gene: TRBV5-1; CDR3aa: CASSLPDRGQGEQFF; CDR3nt: TGCGCCAGCAGCCTCCCTGACAGGGGGCAGGGTGAGCAGTTCTTC
j_gene: TRBJ2-7; abundance: -; d_gene: TRBD1; v_gene: TRBV19; CDR3aa: CASSIGQVAEQYF; CDR3nt: TGTGCCAGTAGTATCGGACAGGTGGCTGAGCAGTACTTC
j_gene: TRBJ2-3; abundance: -; d_gene: -; v_gene: TRBV15; CDR3aa: CATSSPPTDTQYF; CDR3nt: TGTGCCACCAGCAGCCCCCCTACAGATACGCAGTATTTT
j_gene: TRBJ2-5; abundance: -; d_gene: TRBD1; v_gene: TRBV14; CDR3aa: CASSPWKGQVKETQYF; CDR3nt: TGTGCCAGCAGCCCCTGGAAGGGACAGGTTAAAGAGACCCAGTACTTC
j_gene: TRBJ2-5; abundance: -; d_gene: TRBD1; v_gene: TRBV9; CDR3aa: CASSRRQGKETQYF; CDR3nt: TGTGCCAGCAGTCGGAGACAGGGGAAGGAGACCCAGTACTTC
j_gene: TRBJ1-1; abundance: -; d_gene: -; v_gene: TRBV6-1; CDR3aa: CASSEVSGITEAFF; CDR3nt: TGTGCCAGCAGTGAAGTATCAGGAATCACTGAAGCTTTCTTT
j_gene: TRBJ2-1; abundance: once; d_gene: TRBD1; v_gene: TRBV7-7; CDR3aa: CASSQGTGAANEQFF; CDR3nt: TGTGCTAGCAGCCAAGGGACAGGGGCAGCAAATGAGCAGTTCTTC
j_gene: TRBJ2-1; abundance: -; d_gene: TRBD2; v_gene: TRBV5-1; CDR3aa: CASSFQTGGPGNEQFF; CDR3nt: TGCGCCAGCAGCTTTCAAACGGGAGGGCCTGGGAATGAGCAGTTCTTC
j_gene: TRBJ2-3; abundance: -; d_gene: -; v_gene: TRBV27; CDR3aa: CASSFSGESDTQYF; CDR3nt: TGTGCCAGCAGTTTTTCAGGGGAGTCAGATACGCAGTATTTT
j_gene: TRBJ1-4; abundance: -; d_gene: TRBD1; v_gene: TRBV5-1; CDR3aa: CASTPEGTGANYGEKLFF; CDR3nt: TGCGCCAGCACCCCGGAGGGGACAGGGGCCAATTATGGTGAAAAACTGTTTTTT
j_gene: TRBJ1-1; abundance: -; d_gene: TRBD1; v_gene: TRBV5-4; CDR3aa: CASSSPVTGGTEAFF; CDR3nt: TGTGCCAGCAGCTCCCCCGTGACAGGGGGGACTGAAGCTTTCTTT
j_gene: TRBJ1-2; abundance: -; d_gene: TRBD1; v_gene: TRBV7-9; CDR3aa: CASSLSPGQGNYGYTF; CDR3nt: TGTGCCAGCAGCTTGTCTCCGGGACAGGGGAACTATGGCTACACCTTC
j_gene: TRBJ1-5; abundance: -; d_gene: -; v_gene: TRBV7-2; CDR3aa: CASSLRGGNQPQHF; CDR3nt: TGTGCCAGCAGCTTAAGGGGAGGGAATCAGCCCCAGCATTTT
j_gene: TRBJ2-1; abundance: -; d_gene: -; v_gene: TRBV6-1; CDR3aa: CASPSETTAFREQFF; CDR3nt: TGTGCCAGCCCTTCCGAGACTACCGCCTTCAGAGAGCAGTTCTTC
j_gene: TRBJ2-7; abundance: -; d_gene: -; v_gene: TRBV27; CDR3aa: CASSPHTYEQYF; CDR3nt: TGTGCCAGCAGTCCCCACACCTACGAGCAGTACTTC